Listed below are T cell receptor beta chains from one sample, sequenced in a study of cytomegalovirus exposure and HLA in healthy donors. The table came from immunoSEQ multiplex PCR; TCRdb's copy has only in-frame clones and leaves some out. The table records 200,000 to 250,000 clones, 82% of them present only once. The sample was PBMCs. The receptors originated from a middle-aged woman in good health and CMV-seropositive. CDR3s include the opening cysteine and the closing phenylalanine or tryptophan. The order of the fields is CDR3 protein, CDR3 DNA, CDR3 length, D gene, clone size, J gene, V gene. The D gene is left open where the match is weak. For some rows the clone size is stated as once, few or many, or as a class when expanded; others skip it.

CDR3aa: CASSPRTGDTYEQYF; CDR3nt: TGTGCCAGCAGCCCGCGGACAGGTGATACCTACGAGCAGTACTTC; len: 15; d_gene: TRBD1; abundance: few; j_gene: TRBJ2-7; v_gene: TRBV7-2
CDR3aa: CASSLGGAADTQYF; CDR3nt: TGTGCCAGCAGTCTGGGAGGGGCGGCAGATACGCAGTATTTT; len: 14; d_gene: TRBD2; abundance: few; j_gene: TRBJ2-3; v_gene: TRBV7-9
CDR3aa: CASSISLAGLNTGELFF; CDR3nt: TGTGCCAGTAGTATAAGCCTAGCGGGATTGAACACCGGGGAGCTGTTTTTT; len: 17; d_gene: TRBD2; abundance: NA; j_gene: TRBJ2-2; v_gene: TRBV19
CDR3aa: CASKWTASTDTQYF; CDR3nt: TGTGCCAGTAAATGGACAGCTAGCACAGATACGCAGTATTTT; len: 14; d_gene: NA; abundance: NA; j_gene: TRBJ2-3; v_gene: TRBV19
CDR3aa: CASSFRDSSNYGYTF; CDR3nt: TGTGCCAGCAGTTTTCGGGACAGCTCTAACTATGGCTACACCTTC; len: 15; d_gene: TRBD1; abundance: NA; j_gene: TRBJ1-2; v_gene: TRBV27
CDR3aa: CASRGGTGGNQPQHF; CDR3nt: TGTGCCAGCAGGGGCGGGACAGGGGGCAATCAGCCCCAGCATTTT; len: 15; d_gene: TRBD1; abundance: NA; j_gene: TRBJ1-5; v_gene: TRBV27
CDR3aa: CASSLGWGADTEAFF; CDR3nt: TGCGCCAGCAGCTTGGGATGGGGCGCGGACACTGAAGCTTTCTTT; len: 15; d_gene: NA; abundance: NA; j_gene: TRBJ1-1; v_gene: TRBV5-1
CDR3aa: CASSPHKIGSGRGYTF; CDR3nt: TGTGCCAGCAGCCCCCACAAAATCGGTTCGGGGAGGGGCTACACCTTC; len: 16; d_gene: NA; abundance: NA; j_gene: TRBJ1-2; v_gene: TRBV7-3
CDR3aa: CASSFIQGYGYTF; CDR3nt: TGTGCCAGCAGTTTTATCCAGGGTTATGGCTACACCTTC; len: 13; d_gene: NA; abundance: NA; j_gene: TRBJ1-2; v_gene: TRBV28
CDR3aa: CAIRISGGETQYF; CDR3nt: TGTGCCATCAGGATTAGCGGGGGGGAGACCCAGTACTTC; len: 13; d_gene: TRBD2; abundance: NA; j_gene: TRBJ2-5; v_gene: TRBV10-3
CDR3aa: CASSRRQGVEQYF; CDR3nt: TGTGCCAGCAGTCGCCGACAGGGAGTAGAGCAGTACTTC; len: 13; d_gene: TRBD1; abundance: NA; j_gene: TRBJ2-7; v_gene: TRBV6-5
CDR3aa: CASSPLAGGSGELFF; CDR3nt: TGTGCCAGCAGCCCACTAGCGGGGGGTTCCGGGGAGCTGTTTTTT; len: 15; d_gene: TRBD2; abundance: once; j_gene: TRBJ2-2; v_gene: TRBV27
CDR3aa: CSAGQLNEQFF; CDR3nt: TGCAGTGCAGGACAGCTCAATGAGCAGTTCTTC; len: 11; d_gene: NA; abundance: NA; j_gene: TRBJ2-1; v_gene: TRBV20-1
CDR3aa: CAISLQGSGNTIYF; CDR3nt: TGTGCCATCAGTCTACAGGGCTCTGGAAACACCATATATTTT; len: 14; d_gene: NA; abundance: NA; j_gene: TRBJ1-3; v_gene: TRBV10-3
CDR3aa: CAWSGGASYEQYF; CDR3nt: TGTGCCTGGAGTGGCGGGGCCTCCTACGAGCAGTACTTC; len: 13; d_gene: NA; abundance: NA; j_gene: TRBJ2-7; v_gene: TRBV30
CDR3aa: CASSEFLAGGVDTQYF; CDR3nt: TGTGCCAGCAGTGAATTTCTAGCGGGAGGAGTTGATACGCAGTATTTT; len: 16; d_gene: TRBD2; abundance: NA; j_gene: TRBJ2-3; v_gene: TRBV25-1
CDR3aa: CASSLGQGRTGAFF; CDR3nt: TGTGCCAGTAGTTTGGGGCAGGGGCGAACTGGAGCTTTCTTT; len: 14; d_gene: NA; abundance: NA; j_gene: TRBJ1-1; v_gene: TRBV19
CDR3aa: CASSFQGRDSPLHF; CDR3nt: TGTGCCAGCAGCTTCCAAGGGAGAGATTCACCCCTCCACTTT; len: 14; d_gene: NA; abundance: NA; j_gene: TRBJ1-6; v_gene: TRBV7-9
CDR3aa: CASSLAGTSGSYEQYF; CDR3nt: TGCGCCAGCAGCTTGGCCGGGACTAGCGGGAGTTACGAGCAGTACTTC; len: 16; d_gene: TRBD2; abundance: NA; j_gene: TRBJ2-7; v_gene: TRBV5-1
CDR3aa: CAWSDRVMAPLHF; CDR3nt: TGTGCCTGGAGTGACAGGGTTATGGCACCCCTCCACTTT; len: 13; d_gene: NA; abundance: NA; j_gene: TRBJ1-6; v_gene: TRBV30
CDR3aa: CASSSRWGTDNEQFF; CDR3nt: TGTGCCAGCAGCTCACGGTGGGGGACAGACAATGAGCAGTTCTTC; len: 15; d_gene: TRBD1; abundance: NA; j_gene: TRBJ2-1; v_gene: TRBV7-2
CDR3aa: CASRTANYGYTF; CDR3nt: TGTGCCAGCAGGACAGCTAACTATGGCTACACCTTC; len: 12; d_gene: NA; abundance: NA; j_gene: TRBJ1-2; v_gene: TRBV9
CDR3aa: CASSPRFTDTQYF; CDR3nt: TGTGCCAGCAGCCCGCGTTTCACAGATACGCAGTATTTT; len: 13; d_gene: NA; abundance: NA; j_gene: TRBJ2-3; v_gene: TRBV7-3
CDR3aa: CASSSPSGRKYNEQFF; CDR3nt: TGTGCCAGCAGCTCCCCTAGCGGGAGAAAATACAATGAGCAGTTCTTC; len: 16; d_gene: TRBD2; abundance: NA; j_gene: TRBJ2-1; v_gene: TRBV7-9
CDR3aa: CASSSQGAQTGELFF; CDR3nt: TGTGCCAGCAGCTCACAGGGGGCGCAGACCGGGGAGCTGTTTTTT; len: 15; d_gene: TRBD1; abundance: NA; j_gene: TRBJ2-2; v_gene: TRBV7-3
CDR3aa: CASSSRGGVYNEQFF; CDR3nt: TGTGCCAGCAGCTCCCGGGGGGGGGTATACAATGAGCAGTTCTTC; len: 15; d_gene: TRBD2; abundance: NA; j_gene: TRBJ2-1; v_gene: TRBV9
CDR3aa: CASTRTSGVDTQYF; CDR3nt: TGTGCCAGCACCAGAACTAGCGGGGTAGATACGCAGTATTTT; len: 14; d_gene: TRBD2; abundance: NA; j_gene: TRBJ2-3; v_gene: TRBV6-1
CDR3aa: CASSLQTKQYF; CDR3nt: TGTGCCAGCAGCTTACAGACTAAGCAGTACTTC; len: 11; d_gene: NA; abundance: NA; j_gene: TRBJ2-7; v_gene: TRBV7-9
CDR3aa: CASSSGTGYQETQYF; CDR3nt: TGTGCCAGCAGCTCCGGGACAGGCTACCAAGAGACCCAGTACTTC; len: 15; d_gene: TRBD1; abundance: NA; j_gene: TRBJ2-5; v_gene: TRBV6-5
CDR3aa: CASTMTSGYEQYF; CDR3nt: TGTGCCAGCACTATGACTAGCGGGTACGAGCAGTACTTC; len: 13; d_gene: TRBD2; abundance: NA; j_gene: TRBJ2-7; v_gene: TRBV2
CDR3aa: CASSSRGNEQYF; CDR3nt: TGTGCCAGCAGCTCCAGGGGGAACGAGCAGTACTTC; len: 12; d_gene: TRBD1; abundance: NA; j_gene: TRBJ2-7; v_gene: TRBV7-9
CDR3aa: CASSFPGGLRGENIQYF; CDR3nt: TGTGCCAGTAGTTTCCCGGGGGGACTCCGGGGGGAAAACATTCAGTACTTC; len: 17; d_gene: TRBD2; abundance: NA; j_gene: TRBJ2-4; v_gene: TRBV19
CDR3aa: CASSSGQGLLGYTF; CDR3nt: TGCGCCAGCAGCTCAGGACAGGGTTTACTTGGCTACACCTTC; len: 14; d_gene: TRBD1; abundance: NA; j_gene: TRBJ1-2; v_gene: TRBV5-1
CDR3aa: CASSPGQGEGDTF; CDR3nt: TGTGCCAGCTCACCGGGACAGGGTGAAGGGGACACCTTC; len: 13; d_gene: TRBD1; abundance: few; j_gene: TRBJ1-2; v_gene: TRBV18
CDR3aa: CASSLSRSAGGLYEQYF; CDR3nt: TGTGCCAGCAGCCTATCCCGATCTGCGGGAGGGCTCTACGAGCAGTACTTC; len: 17; d_gene: TRBD2; abundance: NA; j_gene: TRBJ2-7; v_gene: TRBV11-2
CDR3aa: CASSVPDRRAVFF; CDR3nt: TGTGCCAGCAGCGTACCCGACCGGCGGGCAGTTTTCTTC; len: 13; d_gene: NA; abundance: NA; j_gene: TRBJ2-1; v_gene: TRBV9
CDR3aa: CASSRTSGRELSYEQYF; CDR3nt: TGCGCCAGCAGCCGAACTAGCGGGAGGGAGCTATCCTACGAGCAGTACTTC; len: 17; d_gene: TRBD2; abundance: once; j_gene: TRBJ2-7; v_gene: TRBV4-1
CDR3aa: CASGPDLTEETQYF; CDR3nt: TGTGCCAGCGGCCCGGACTTAACTGAAGAGACCCAGTACTTC; len: 14; d_gene: NA; abundance: NA; j_gene: TRBJ2-5; v_gene: TRBV5-6
CDR3aa: CASSPGQRAGSGANVLTF; CDR3nt: TGTGCCAGTAGTCCGGGACAACGGGCCGGCTCTGGGGCCAACGTCCTGACTTTC; len: 18; d_gene: NA; abundance: NA; j_gene: TRBJ2-6; v_gene: TRBV19
CDR3aa: CASKGGAREDEKLFF; CDR3nt: TGTGCCAGCAAAGGCGGGGCCAGGGAGGATGAAAAACTGTTTTTT; len: 15; d_gene: NA; abundance: few; j_gene: TRBJ1-4; v_gene: TRBV7-9
CDR3aa: CASSLTDNPEKLFF; CDR3nt: TGTGCCAGCAGCTTAACCGACAATCCTGAAAAACTGTTTTTT; len: 14; d_gene: NA; abundance: NA; j_gene: TRBJ1-4; v_gene: TRBV11-2
CDR3aa: CASSSNRGLGYTF; CDR3nt: TGCGCCAGCAGCTCGAACAGGGGGCTCGGCTACACCTTC; len: 13; d_gene: TRBD1; abundance: NA; j_gene: TRBJ1-2; v_gene: TRBV10-2
CDR3aa: CASSYSSKAPDTQYF; CDR3nt: TGTGCCAGCAGTTACTCGAGCAAAGCTCCAGATACGCAGTATTTT; len: 15; d_gene: NA; abundance: NA; j_gene: TRBJ2-3; v_gene: TRBV6-6
CDR3aa: CASSENYRGEQYF; CDR3nt: TGCGCCAGCAGTGAGAATTATCGAGGGGAGCAGTACTTC; len: 13; d_gene: NA; abundance: once; j_gene: TRBJ2-7; v_gene: TRBV10-1
CDR3aa: CASNLMTARNYGYTF; CDR3nt: TGTGCCAGCAACCTAATGACAGCCAGAAACTATGGCTACACCTTC; len: 15; d_gene: NA; abundance: once; j_gene: TRBJ1-2; v_gene: TRBV2